This T cell receptor beta chain derives from a study of blood T cell repertoires in COVID-19. Study in general: Whether acute or convalescent, the COVID-19 samples came from the United States, Italy and Spain.

Under the authors' procedure: Amplifying reference gene primers gave estimates of nucleated cell counts. Data came from immunoSEQ multiplex PCR; TCRdb stores just in-frame clones and leaves some out. D and trimming come from the DNA, and the V and J calls and clone size come from that table. This sample yields approximately 98,000 clones, of which 55% to 75% are seen a single time; about 1.8% belongs to the top ten. Germline CDR1 is SEHNR and CDR2 is FQNEAQ (reference sequence). The CDR3 runs 15 residues. Deletions cut 1 base from V and 2 bases from J, with 11 bases between. This clone was found a few times.

The TCR sequence derives from a woman in her thirties or forties with acute or convalescent COVID-19. The chain couples TRBV7-9 to TRBJ2-5, with D maybe TRBD2 (5 bases). What was sequenced was peripheral blood. The CDR3 reads CASSLGSGGQETQYF. CDR3 DNA sequence: TGTGCCAGCAGCTTAGGGAGTGGCGGGCAAGAGACCCAGTACTTC.